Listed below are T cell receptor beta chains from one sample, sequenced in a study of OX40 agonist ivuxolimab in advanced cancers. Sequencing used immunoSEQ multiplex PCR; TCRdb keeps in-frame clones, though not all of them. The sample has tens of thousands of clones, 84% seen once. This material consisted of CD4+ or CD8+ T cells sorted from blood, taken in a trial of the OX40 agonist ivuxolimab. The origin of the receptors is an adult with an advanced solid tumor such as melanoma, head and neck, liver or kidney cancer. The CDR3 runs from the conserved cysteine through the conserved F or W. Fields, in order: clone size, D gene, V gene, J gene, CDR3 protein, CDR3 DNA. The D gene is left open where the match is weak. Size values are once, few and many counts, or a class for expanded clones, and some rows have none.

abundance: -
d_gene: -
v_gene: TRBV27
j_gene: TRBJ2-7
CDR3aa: CASSLLDTSYEQYF
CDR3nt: TGTGCCAGCAGTTTATTGGACACCTCCTACGAGCAGTACTTC

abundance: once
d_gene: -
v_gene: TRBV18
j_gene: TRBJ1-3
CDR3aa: CASSPPTVGNTIYF
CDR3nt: TGTGCCAGCTCACCACCCACGGTAGGAAACACCATATATTTT

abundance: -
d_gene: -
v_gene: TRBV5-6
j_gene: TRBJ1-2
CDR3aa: CASSLYQGPEDYGYTF
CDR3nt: TGTGCCAGCAGCTTGTATCAGGGCCCGGAGGACTATGGCTACACCTTC

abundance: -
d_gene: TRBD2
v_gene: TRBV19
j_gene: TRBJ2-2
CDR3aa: CAGGTSGGTGELFF
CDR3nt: TGTGCCGGCGGGACTAGCGGGGGCACCGGGGAGCTGTTTTTT

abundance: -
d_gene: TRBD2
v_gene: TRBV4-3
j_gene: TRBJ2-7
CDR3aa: CASSVDSGEGEQYF
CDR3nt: TGCGCCAGCAGCGTAGATAGCGGGGAGGGAGAGCAGTACTTC

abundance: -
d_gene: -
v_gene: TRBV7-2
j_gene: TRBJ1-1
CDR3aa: CASSPGLSVNTEAFF
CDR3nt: TGTGCCAGCAGCCCCGGACTTTCCGTCAACACTGAAGCTTTCTTT

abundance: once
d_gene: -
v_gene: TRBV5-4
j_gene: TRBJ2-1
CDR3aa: CASSPQRLDSEQFF
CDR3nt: TGTGCCAGCAGCCCCCAACGGCTGGATAGTGAGCAGTTCTTC

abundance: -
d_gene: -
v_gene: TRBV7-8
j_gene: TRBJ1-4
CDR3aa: CASSLELKEKLFF
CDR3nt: TGTGCCAGCAGCTTAGAACTTAAGGAAAAACTGTTTTTT

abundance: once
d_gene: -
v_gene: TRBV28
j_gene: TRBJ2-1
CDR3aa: CASSLSRGKYEQFF
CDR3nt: TGTGCCAGCAGTTTATCAAGAGGGAAGTATGAGCAGTTCTTC

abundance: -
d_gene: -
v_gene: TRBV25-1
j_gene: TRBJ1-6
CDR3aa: CASSESGLHSPLHF
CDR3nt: TGTGCCAGCAGTGAATCGGGCTTACATTCACCCCTCCACTTT

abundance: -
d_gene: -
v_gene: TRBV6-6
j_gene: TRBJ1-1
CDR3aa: CASSARSLNTEAFF
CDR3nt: TGTGCCAGCAGTGCTCGGTCCCTGAACACTGAAGCTTTCTTT

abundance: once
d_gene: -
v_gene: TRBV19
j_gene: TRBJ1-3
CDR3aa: CASSMGRSSGNTIYF
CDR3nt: TGTGCCAGTAGTATGGGAAGAAGCTCTGGAAACACCATATATTTT

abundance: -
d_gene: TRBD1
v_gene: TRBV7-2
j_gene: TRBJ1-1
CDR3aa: CASSFTTGKGTEAFF
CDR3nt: TGTGCCAGCAGCTTTACGACAGGGAAGGGCACTGAAGCTTTCTTT

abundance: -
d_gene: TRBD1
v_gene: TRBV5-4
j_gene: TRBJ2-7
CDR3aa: CASSSRTGEEQYF
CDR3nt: TGTGCCAGCAGCTCTCGGACAGGGGAAGAGCAGTACTTC

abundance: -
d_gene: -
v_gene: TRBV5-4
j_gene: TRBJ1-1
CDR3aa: CASSSHQGRGNTEAFF
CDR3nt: TGTGCCAGCAGCTCCCACCAGGGGCGCGGGAACACTGAAGCTTTCTTT

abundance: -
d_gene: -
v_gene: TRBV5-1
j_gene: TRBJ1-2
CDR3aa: CASSLSVGSGYTF
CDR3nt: TGCGCCAGCAGCTTGTCCGTAGGGTCTGGCTACACCTTC

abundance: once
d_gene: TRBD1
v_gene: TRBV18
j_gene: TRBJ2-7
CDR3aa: CASSPPGQGYEQYF
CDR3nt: TGTGCCAGCTCACCACCGGGACAGGGTTACGAGCAGTACTTC

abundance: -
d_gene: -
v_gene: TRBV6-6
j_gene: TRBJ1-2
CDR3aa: CASSWPAGALWGYTF
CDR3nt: TGTGCCAGCAGCTGGCCGGCAGGCGCCCTTTGGGGCTACACCTTC

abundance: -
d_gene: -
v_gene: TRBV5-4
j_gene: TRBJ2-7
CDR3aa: CASSMDNARSTVQYF
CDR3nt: TGTGCCAGCAGCATGGATAACGCCAGGTCTACAGTGCAGTACTTC

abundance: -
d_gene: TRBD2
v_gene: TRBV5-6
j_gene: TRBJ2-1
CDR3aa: CASSLVGTSSYNEQFF
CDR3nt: TGTGCCAGCAGCTTGGTTGGGACTAGCTCCTACAATGAGCAGTTCTTC

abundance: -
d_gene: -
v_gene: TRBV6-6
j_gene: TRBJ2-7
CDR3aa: CASSYGHPSSYEQYF
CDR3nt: TGTGCCAGCAGTTACGGGCACCCGAGCTCCTACGAGCAGTACTTC

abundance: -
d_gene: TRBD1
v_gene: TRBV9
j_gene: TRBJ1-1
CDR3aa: CASSVGTGANTEAFF
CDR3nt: TGTGCCAGCAGCGTAGGGACAGGGGCGAACACTGAAGCTTTCTTT

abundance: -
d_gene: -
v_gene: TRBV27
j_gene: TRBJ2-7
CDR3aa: CASSPAVRYEQYF
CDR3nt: TGTGCCAGCAGTCCCGCCGTGCGGTACGAGCAGTACTTC

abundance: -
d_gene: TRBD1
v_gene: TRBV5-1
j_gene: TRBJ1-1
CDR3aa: CASTQTGRLNTEAFF
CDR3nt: TGCGCCAGCACCCAGACAGGGCGCTTGAACACTGAAGCTTTCTTT

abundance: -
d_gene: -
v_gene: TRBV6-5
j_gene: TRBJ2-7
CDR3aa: CASSSLGISYEQYF
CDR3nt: TGTGCCAGCAGTTCTCTCGGGATCTCCTACGAGCAGTACTTC

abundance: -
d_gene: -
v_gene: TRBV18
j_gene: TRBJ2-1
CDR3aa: CASSPSALQKSYNEQFF
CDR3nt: TGTGCCAGCTCACCGAGCGCACTCCAAAAATCCTACAATGAGCAGTTCTTC

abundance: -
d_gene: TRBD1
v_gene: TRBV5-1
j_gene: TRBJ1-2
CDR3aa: CASSDGTGFGGYTF
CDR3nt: TGCGCCAGCAGCGACGGGACAGGGTTTGGTGGCTACACCTTC

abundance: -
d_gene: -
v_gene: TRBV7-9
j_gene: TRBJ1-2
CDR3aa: CASSLGGQGGGYTF
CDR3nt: TGTGCCAGCAGCTTAGGGGGGCAGGGAGGAGGCTACACCTTC

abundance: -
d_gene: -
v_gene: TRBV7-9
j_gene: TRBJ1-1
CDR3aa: CASSFTGTLMNTEAFF
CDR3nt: TGTGCCAGCAGCTTCACAGGGACCCTCATGAACACTGAAGCTTTCTTT

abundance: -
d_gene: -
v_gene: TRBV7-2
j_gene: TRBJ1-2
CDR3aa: CASSGGLRGYTF
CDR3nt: TGTGCCAGCAGCGGGGGGCTTCGAGGCTACACCTTC

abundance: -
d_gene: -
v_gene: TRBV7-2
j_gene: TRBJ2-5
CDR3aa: CASSSDGARQETQYF
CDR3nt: TGTGCCAGCAGCTCCGATGGGGCCAGGCAAGAGACCCAGTACTTC

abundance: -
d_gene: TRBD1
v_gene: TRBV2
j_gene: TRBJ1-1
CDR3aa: CASRILGGTGANTEAFF
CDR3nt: TGTGCCAGCAGGATACTTGGGGGGACAGGGGCGAACACTGAAGCTTTCTTT

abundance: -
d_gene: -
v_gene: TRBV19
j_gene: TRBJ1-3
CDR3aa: CASGGRDSGNTIYF
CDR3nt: TGTGCCAGTGGTGGACGGGACTCTGGAAACACCATATATTTT

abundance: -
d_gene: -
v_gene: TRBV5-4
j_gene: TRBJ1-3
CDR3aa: CASSLGRGYSGGNTIYF
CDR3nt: TGTGCCAGCAGCTTAGGCCGGGGGTATTCTGGTGGAAACACCATATATTTT

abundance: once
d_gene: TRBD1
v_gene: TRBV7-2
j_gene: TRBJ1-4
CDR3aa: CASTLTGDDEKLFF
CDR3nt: TGTGCCAGCACCCTGACAGGGGACGATGAAAAACTGTTTTTT

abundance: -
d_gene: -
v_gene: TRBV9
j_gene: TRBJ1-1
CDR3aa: CASSVGLGDTEAFF
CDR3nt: TGTGCCAGCAGCGTAGGGCTTGGAGACACTGAAGCTTTCTTT

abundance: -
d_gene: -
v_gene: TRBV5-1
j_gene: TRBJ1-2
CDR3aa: CASSPGTVYGYTF
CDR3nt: TGCGCCAGCAGCCCCGGGACGGTCTATGGCTACACCTTC

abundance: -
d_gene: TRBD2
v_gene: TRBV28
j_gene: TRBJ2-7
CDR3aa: CASSLSLAASYEQYF
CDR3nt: TGTGCCAGCAGTTTATCACTAGCGGCCTCCTACGAGCAGTACTTC

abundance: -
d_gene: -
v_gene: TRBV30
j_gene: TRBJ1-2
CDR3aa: CAWSVPQRSVRGYTF
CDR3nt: TGTGCCTGGAGTGTACCCCAAAGATCCGTCCGTGGCTACACCTTC

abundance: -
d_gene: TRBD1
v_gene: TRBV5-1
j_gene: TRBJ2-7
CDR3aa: CASSFGQAPFEQYF
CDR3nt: TGCGCCAGCAGCTTCGGACAGGCCCCCTTCGAGCAGTACTTC

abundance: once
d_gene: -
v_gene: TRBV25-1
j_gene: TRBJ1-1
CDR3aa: CASRKLGNTEAFF
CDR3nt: TGTGCCAGCAGGAAGCTAGGGAACACTGAAGCTTTCTTT